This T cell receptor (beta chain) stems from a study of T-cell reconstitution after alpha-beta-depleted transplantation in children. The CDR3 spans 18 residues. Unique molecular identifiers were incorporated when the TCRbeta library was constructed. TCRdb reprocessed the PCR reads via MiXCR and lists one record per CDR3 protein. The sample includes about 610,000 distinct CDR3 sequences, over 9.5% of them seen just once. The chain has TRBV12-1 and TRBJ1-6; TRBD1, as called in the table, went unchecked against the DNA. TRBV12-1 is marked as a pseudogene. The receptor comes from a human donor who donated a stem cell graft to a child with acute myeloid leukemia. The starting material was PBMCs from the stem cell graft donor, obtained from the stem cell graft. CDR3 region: CASGHRGITSSYNSPLHF. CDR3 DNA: TGTGCCAGCGGCCACAGGGGTATAACGAGCTCCTATAATTCACCCCTCCACTTT.